The rows below give T cell receptor beta chains drawn from one sample of a study of blood T cell repertoires in COVID-19. Generated by immunoSEQ multiplex PCR, the TCRdb table keeps only in-frame clones and is missing some. The data contain some 76,000 clones, approximately 80% of them singletons. Specimen: peripheral blood. These receptors all stem from a man aged 50 to 59 with acute or convalescent COVID-19. The CDR3 runs from the conserved cysteine through the conserved F or W. D genes are given only for firm matches. The size of a clone is reported for some rows only, either as once, few or many, or as a class for expanded clones.

abundance,v_gene,j_gene,d_gene,CDR3nt,CDR3aa
.,TRBV28,TRBJ2-1,TRBD2,TGTGCCAGCAGTTTAACTAGCGGGGGGAATGAGCAGTTCTTC,CASSLTSGGNEQFF
.,TRBV3-1/TRBV3-2,TRBJ2-7,TRBD2,TGTGCCAGCAGAGCGGGAGGCCTTTCGGGCGAGCAGTACTTC,CASRAGGLSGEQYF
.,TRBV24-1,TRBJ2-3,.,TGTGCCACCAACGTCGAGGTAAGGCCTAGTTGGTATTTT,CATNVEVRPSWYF
.,TRBV10-3,TRBJ1-1,.,TGTGCCATCCGTTGGGACACCCAGACTGAAGCTTTCTTT,CAIRWDTQTEAFF
once,TRBV6-5,TRBJ2-3,TRBD2,TGTGCCAGCAGCGGGCTAGCGGGGTACACAGATACGCAGTATTTT,CASSGLAGYTDTQYF
.,TRBV4-1,TRBJ1-6,.,TGCGCCAGCAGAGGGGTCAGATCACCCCTCCACTTT,CASRGVRSPLHF
.,TRBV5-1,TRBJ1-6,.,TGCGCCAGCTGCCCTGACGGGGCCTATAATTCACCCCTCCACTTT,CASCPDGAYNSPLHF
.,TRBV5-6,TRBJ1-1,TRBD1,TGTGCCAGCAGCCCCGACAGGGACACTGAAGCTTTCTTT,CASSPDRDTEAFF
.,TRBV6-5,TRBJ2-7,TRBD1,TGCCGCGGGGACAGGTCGTCCTACGAGCAGTACTTC,CRGDRSSYEQYF
few,TRBV9,TRBJ2-7,TRBD1,TGTGCCAGCAGCCTCGGACAGGGCATCTCCTACGAGCAGTACTTC,CASSLGQGISYEQYF
once,TRBV5-4,TRBJ2-1,TRBD2,TGTGCCAGCAGCTTGGCCGGCGGGGGCTCCTACAATGAGCAGTTCTTC,CASSLAGGGSYNEQFF